This T cell receptor (beta chain) was sequenced in a study of T cell repertoires in cytomegalovirus infection. As for the study in general: CMV epitopes used comprised recently identified HLA-C-restricted ones and well-studied HLA-B-restricted ones. Both CMV infection and a matching HLA type were indicated by public TCR beta signatures.

The sample holds a few counts of this clonotype. Its antigen remains unknown. Germline-derived CDR1 and CDR2 are MNHEY and SVGEGT. The length of the CDR3 is 9 residues. Each CDR3 protein gets one entry after TCRdb re-called the reads with MiXCR. The sample records under 500,000 distinct CDR3 sequences, approximately 42% being singletons. This sequence joins TRBV6-2 or TRBV6-3 and TRBJ2-5; D remains ambiguous. This TCR derives from a human donor in good health (CMV status not recorded). Some clones in this sample may be carry-over from other donors' samples. Sequences were derived from cultured PBMCs, sampled from culture after CMV antigen stimulation. In DNA, the CDR3 is TGTGTTCGGACCGGGACCCAGTACTTC. This sequence encodes CVRTGTQYF.